The present entry profiles one T cell receptor beta chain with its context. The data were taken from a study of blood T cell repertoires in COVID-19. Measured with immunoSEQ multiplex PCR; TCRdb has only the in-frame clones, and not every one. The sample lists 150,000 to 200,000 clones; roughly 90% were seen once. The germline V and J ends were trimmed by 8 bases and 0 bases, with 10 bases remaining between them. Germline lookup yields CDR1 SNHLY and CDR2 FYNNEI. This CDR3 has 13 amino acids. The specimen was PBMCs or T cells enriched from blood (not recorded which). The source is a woman in her forties or fifties who had recovered from COVID-19. The chain combines TRBV2 with TRBJ1-1; D is unresolved. CDR3 DNA: TGTGCCAGCGGCGGAGCGATGAACACTGAAGCTTTCTTT. It is translated as CASGGAMNTEAFF. The entire variable domain, with the rest obtained from reference TRBV2 and TRBJ1-1, is as follows: EPEVTQTPSHQVTQMGQEVILRCVPISNHLYFYWYRQILGQKVEFLVSFYNNEISEKSEIFDDQFSVERPDGSNFTLKIRSTKLEDSAMYFCASGGAMNTEAFFGQGTRLTVV.